This T cell receptor beta chain was sequenced for a study of shared clonotypes between healthy human individuals. Sequencing was performed with immunoSEQ multiplex PCR; in TCRdb, only in-frame clones are kept and a portion is missing. The sample has about 550,000 clones; 95% to 96% are singletons. Concerning this clone itself: Its antigen remains unidentified.

The naive CD8 fraction comprised CD45RO-negative cells positively selected for CCR7 and excluded terminally differentiated effector memory CD45RA+ cells. General observations from the study: All-four-donor shared clonotypes had higher generation probabilities than non-shared clonotypes did.

V was pared by 2 bases and J by 3 bases, with 6 bases of the junction left unmatched. The CDR3 length is 16 residues. Germline V gene lookup returns CDR1 SGHTA and CDR2 FQGNSA. Sequencing was done on a sample of naive CD8+ T cells sorted from blood. This sequence originates from a woman aged 25 to 39 in good health. This sequence joins TRBV7-2 and TRBJ2-2; 7 nucleotides align to TRBD1. The CDR3 DNA reads as TGTGCCAGCAGCTTAAGAGACAGGGACCACACCGGGGAGCTGTTTTTT. Its protein product is CASSLRDRDHTGELFF.